This is a list of T cell receptor beta chains from one sample in a study of regulatory T cells in long-lasting Graves disease. TCRdb used MiXCR to reprocess the multiplex PCR reads, holding one entry per CDR3 protein. Found here are roughly 380,000 distinct CDR3 sequences, over 15% of them singletons; the top ten hold around 27%. This same sample was also taken into another study, of T cells in Graves' hyperthyroidism and ophthalmopathy.

Sequences were derived from peripheral blood mononuclear cells (PBMCs), sampled at new diagnosis, from a patient treated with antithyroid drugs. These receptors all come from a man between 35 and 55 years old with Graves disease. The CDR3 runs from the conserved cysteine through the conserved F or W. Each record gives: V gene, clone size, J gene, CDR3 protein. A row's size may be missing; if present it is once, few, many or a size class.

v_call: TRBV5-1
clone_size: many
j_call: TRBJ2-7
cdr3_aa: CASSFGGTWDEQYF

v_call: TRBV28
clone_size: many
j_call: TRBJ2-5
cdr3_aa: CASREQGIETQYF

v_call: TRBV7-9
clone_size: few
j_call: TRBJ1-3
cdr3_aa: CASSLASSGNTIYF

v_call: TRBV28
clone_size: few
j_call: TRBJ1-6
cdr3_aa: CASSFVRKGASYNSPLHF

v_call: TRBV5-1
clone_size: many
j_call: TRBJ2-3
cdr3_aa: CASSEMGQGSTDTQYF

v_call: TRBV7-2
clone_size: many
j_call: TRBJ2-7
cdr3_aa: CASSLVNRDYEQYF

v_call: TRBV15
clone_size: many
j_call: TRBJ1-3
cdr3_aa: CATSRDRRLVSGNTIYF

v_call: TRBV28
clone_size: once
j_call: TRBJ1-1
cdr3_aa: CATSRARKAFF

v_call: TRBV20-1
clone_size: many
j_call: TRBJ2-3
cdr3_aa: CSARTGIMGDTQYF

v_call: TRBV5-1
clone_size: many
j_call: TRBJ1-5
cdr3_aa: CASSRDGPYQPQHF

v_call: TRBV20-1
clone_size: few
j_call: TRBJ1-4
cdr3_aa: CSARPGQKNEKLFF

v_call: TRBV5-1
clone_size: many
j_call: TRBJ1-2
cdr3_aa: CASSLYRDKGYTF

v_call: TRBV28
clone_size: many
j_call: TRBJ2-6
cdr3_aa: CASSEDRGLAGANVLTF

v_call: TRBV7-2
clone_size: .
j_call: TRBJ2-2
cdr3_aa: CASSLTGSNTGELFF

v_call: TRBV9
clone_size: many
j_call: TRBJ2-7
cdr3_aa: CASSVGGRAYEQYF

v_call: TRBV28
clone_size: many
j_call: TRBJ2-7
cdr3_aa: CASSSNRDEQYF

v_call: TRBV20-1
clone_size: few
j_call: TRBJ1-1
cdr3_aa: CSASKRLGSRAFF

v_call: TRBV7-2
clone_size: many
j_call: TRBJ2-3
cdr3_aa: CASSPLRPGRTDTQYF

v_call: TRBV6-5
clone_size: many
j_call: TRBJ2-2
cdr3_aa: CASSYEPVGGGELFF

v_call: TRBV18
clone_size: many
j_call: TRBJ1-2
cdr3_aa: CASSPGVNAGYTF

v_call: TRBV5-8
clone_size: .
j_call: TRBJ2-7
cdr3_aa: CASSLRSGGPYEQYF

v_call: TRBV2
clone_size: many
j_call: TRBJ2-7
cdr3_aa: CASSTGTYEQYF

v_call: TRBV24-1
clone_size: many
j_call: TRBJ2-1
cdr3_aa: CATSGVQGAPAGLSEQFF

v_call: TRBV28
clone_size: .
j_call: TRBJ2-2
cdr3_aa: CASNPPPNTGELFF

v_call: TRBV6-1
clone_size: few
j_call: TRBJ2-6
cdr3_aa: CASHSGADVLTF

v_call: TRBV15
clone_size: .
j_call: TRBJ1-1
cdr3_aa: CATSSDTVDTEAFF

v_call: TRBV4-2
clone_size: few
j_call: TRBJ1-4
cdr3_aa: CASSTGGAREKLFF

v_call: TRBV6-4
clone_size: many
j_call: TRBJ2-3
cdr3_aa: CASSETGDTDTQYF

v_call: TRBV30
clone_size: many
j_call: TRBJ1-1
cdr3_aa: CAWSLGYTEAFF

v_call: TRBV3-1
clone_size: many
j_call: TRBJ1-5
cdr3_aa: CASSQDPAGNQPQHF

v_call: TRBV28
clone_size: .
j_call: TRBJ2-1
cdr3_aa: CASSPLAGGLGEQFF

v_call: TRBV6-1
clone_size: .
j_call: TRBJ2-3
cdr3_aa: CASRQGLAETDTQYF

v_call: TRBV5-1
clone_size: many
j_call: TRBJ2-5
cdr3_aa: CASSPEASSGGRGETQYF

v_call: TRBV7-9
clone_size: many
j_call: TRBJ2-1
cdr3_aa: CASSLGTVLFGQFF

v_call: TRBV10-3
clone_size: many
j_call: TRBJ2-5
cdr3_aa: CAIGTGQPETQYF

v_call: TRBV6-1
clone_size: few
j_call: TRBJ2-7
cdr3_aa: CASAPTSYEQYF

v_call: TRBV28
clone_size: many
j_call: TRBJ2-3
cdr3_aa: CASSTSGAWMDTQYF

v_call: TRBV30
clone_size: many
j_call: TRBJ1-2
cdr3_aa: CAWHPGVLSPNYGYTF

v_call: TRBV7-6
clone_size: many
j_call: TRBJ2-7
cdr3_aa: CASSQTGDEQYF

v_call: TRBV28
clone_size: many
j_call: TRBJ2-2
cdr3_aa: CASSLAVVGELFF

v_call: TRBV3-1
clone_size: .
j_call: TRBJ2-5
cdr3_aa: CASSQEGGGGETQYF

v_call: TRBV7-2
clone_size: .
j_call: TRBJ2-1
cdr3_aa: CASSGSSGGLEQFF

v_call: TRBV12-3/TRBV12-4
clone_size: many
j_call: TRBJ2-5
cdr3_aa: CASSLQQGPQETQYF

v_call: TRBV28
clone_size: many
j_call: TRBJ1-4
cdr3_aa: CASSSQGIEKLFF

v_call: TRBV29-1
clone_size: few
j_call: TRBJ2-5
cdr3_aa: CSAWAPRAFQETQYF

v_call: TRBV7-2
clone_size: few
j_call: TRBJ1-3
cdr3_aa: CASSGRQGGSGNTIYF

v_call: TRBV5-5
clone_size: .
j_call: TRBJ2-2
cdr3_aa: CASSLVTIANTGELFF

v_call: TRBV30
clone_size: many
j_call: TRBJ1-5
cdr3_aa: CAWSRRSNQPQHF

v_call: TRBV5-5
clone_size: many
j_call: TRBJ2-3
cdr3_aa: CASSLIALDTQYF

v_call: TRBV20-1
clone_size: many
j_call: TRBJ1-5
cdr3_aa: CSARDPLSSNQPQHF

v_call: TRBV2
clone_size: many
j_call: TRBJ1-6
cdr3_aa: CASSDMLDGTGVSSPLHF

v_call: TRBV3-1
clone_size: many
j_call: TRBJ2-7
cdr3_aa: CASSQAPYRGARYEQYF

v_call: TRBV3-2
clone_size: .
j_call: TRBJ2-5
cdr3_aa: CASSHYQETQYF

v_call: TRBV7-9
clone_size: many
j_call: TRBJ2-2
cdr3_aa: CASSPGTGGNGELFF

v_call: TRBV6-5
clone_size: few
j_call: TRBJ1-2
cdr3_aa: CASSYRGGPNYGYTF

v_call: TRBV18
clone_size: many
j_call: TRBJ2-3
cdr3_aa: CASSPPTDTQYF

v_call: TRBV11-1
clone_size: many
j_call: TRBJ2-3
cdr3_aa: CASSPGALNTQYF